These 29 T cell receptor beta chains share one sample of origin, sequenced in a study of blood T cell repertoires in COVID-19. Using immunoSEQ multiplex PCR, the repertoire was profiled, and TCRdb retains in-frame clones only, with some absent. The sample includes more than 200,000 clones, about 88% of them seen just once. Sequencing was performed on peripheral blood. The receptors come from a woman in her sixties with COVID-19, enrolled during active disease.

The J gene is TRBJ1-3, the V gene TRBV19; 8 nucleotides agree with TRBD1. The length of the CDR3 is 14 residues. Trimming cost V 10 bases and J 0 bases; bases outside gene matches: 5. Germline V gene data show CDR1 as LNHDA and CDR2 as SQIVND (reference sequence). The CDR3 loop is CATGQGGSGNTIYF. The CDR3 DNA sequence: TGTGCCACCGGACAGGGAGGCTCTGGAAACACCATATATTTT.

This clone has just one count. The chain couples TRBV10-2 to TRBJ2-2; D remains ambiguous. Between the trimmed V and J ends, which lost 10 bases and 3 bases, there was a span of 9 bases. Germline assignment: CDR1 WSHSY and CDR2 SAAADI. The length of the CDR3 is 12 residues. This chain's CDR3 is CATSRDTGELFF. In DNA, the CDR3 is TGCGCCACCAGCCGGGACACCGGGGAGCTGTTTTTT.

The chain carries TRBV11-3 and TRBJ2-5; TRBD1 matches at 9 bases. CDR1 SGHNT and CDR2 YENEEA come from the germline V gene. J was trimmed by 4 bases and V by 5 bases; bases with no gene match: 14. The CDR3 consists of 17 residues. The CDR3 spells CASSLQGAGELGETQYF. CDR3 sequence (DNA): TGTGCCAGCAGCCTACAGGGGGCAGGCGAGTTAGGAGAGACCCAGTACTTC.

The CDR3 is CASIRPAGYGANEKLFF. The CDR3 DNA sequence: TGTGCCAGCATACGACCAGCGGGGTATGGGGCTAATGAAAAACTGTTTTTT. The V and J genes are TRBV9 and TRBJ1-4; D remains ambiguous. The CDR3 extends over 17 amino acids. Trimming shortened V by 6 bases and J by 3 bases, and 21 bases separated the two germline ends. Germline values: CDR1 SGDLS, CDR2 YYNGEE.

V is TRBV24-1 and J is TRBJ1-5; 10 bases match TRBD1. The CDR3 runs 16 residues. Germline V gene sequence: CDR1 KGHDR, CDR2 SFDVKD. Trimming cost V 3 bases and J 6 bases; bases outside gene matches: 7. The DNA for the CDR3 is TGTGCCACCAGTGATCGGGCGGGGACAGGGGCTCAGCCCCAGCATTTT. Protein: CATSDRAGTGAQPQHF.

This sequence joins TRBV5-1 and TRBJ2-2, with no clear D. The length of the CDR3 is 14 residues. CDR1 and CDR2 from the germline V gene are SGHRS and YFSETQ. The germline V and J ends were trimmed by 1 base and 1 base, with 5 bases remaining between them. The CDR3 loop is CASSLRQNTGELFF. CDR3 coding DNA: TGCGCCAGCAGCTTGAGACAGAACACCGGGGAGCTGTTTTTT. The whole variable domain, remainder taken from reference TRBV5-1 and TRBJ2-2, is KAGVTQTPRYLIKTRGQQVTLSCSPISGHRSVSWYQQTPGQGLQFLFEYFSETQRNKGNFPGRFSGRQFSNSRSEMNVSTLELGDSALYLCASSLRQNTGELFFGEGSRLTVL.

The CDR3 sequence: CASSDPGQGYSGANVLTF. The CDR3 DNA reads TGTGCCAGTAGTGATCCGGGACAGGGCTACTCTGGGGCCAACGTCCTGACTTTC. The chain couples TRBV19 to TRBJ2-6; 9 nucleotides align to TRBD1. Germline V gene data show CDR1 as LNHDA and CDR2 as SQIVND (reference sequence). V was clipped by 5 bases and J by 0 bases; unmatched bases: 8. The CDR3 loop spans 18 amino acids.

The V gene is TRBV3-1 (or the pseudogene TRBV3-2), the J gene TRBJ1-5, with TRBD1 matching 7 bases. Trimming cost V 1 base and J 3 bases; bases outside gene matches: 3. The CDR3 sequence is 15 residues long. Per germline, CDR1 LGHDT and CDR2 YNNKEL (reference sequence). CDR3 DNA sequence: TGTGCCAGCAGCCAAGCCACAGGGGTCAATCAGCCCCAGCATTTT. This encodes CASSQATGVNQPQHF.

The gene calls are TRBV5-4 and TRBJ2-3; 8 bases map to TRBD1. CDR3 length equals 15 residues. Germline V gene lookup returns CDR1 SGHNT and CDR2 YYREEE (reference sequence). Trimming cost V 5 bases and J 2 bases; bases outside gene matches: 7. The CDR3 sequence is CASRAGTGNTDTQYF. CDR3 nucleotides: TGTGCCAGCAGGGCCGGGACAGGAAACACAGATACGCAGTATTTT. The entire variable domain, with the rest obtained from reference TRBV5-4 and TRBJ2-3, is as follows: ETGVTQSPTHLIKTRGQQVTLRCSSQSGHNTVSWYQQALGQGPQFIFQYYREEENGRGNFPPRFSGLQFPNYSSELNVNALELDDSALYLCASRAGTGNTDTQYFGPGTRLTVL.

The J gene is TRBJ2-7, the V gene TRBV15, with D possibly matching TRBD2 (7 bases). The germline CDR1 and CDR2 sequences are LNHNV and YYDKDF (reference sequence). The CDR3 has 17 amino acids. V lost 0 bases, J lost 7 bases, and 22 bases lay in between. In DNA, the CDR3 is TGTGCCACCAGCAGAGAGGGGGGCTCTGTAGCGGGTAAGGAGCAGTACTTC. This encodes CATSREGGSVAGKEQYF.

DNA for the CDR3: TGTGCCAGCAGTTTAGAGTTTTCGGGGGGACACAAATACGAGCAGTACTTC. This gives the protein CASSLEFSGGHKYEQYF. The V gene is TRBV28, the J gene TRBJ2-7; D perhaps matches TRBD2 (7 bases). Deletions cut 2 bases from V and 4 bases from J, with 21 bases between. Germline-derived CDR1 and CDR2 are MDHEN and SYDVKM. This CDR3 has 17 amino acids.

This clone has only a few counts. The genes are TRBV5-4 and TRBJ2-1; 8 bases line up with TRBD2. The CDR3 has 15 amino acids. V shed 3 bases, J shed 8 bases, and the junction held 10 bases outside the gene matches. The germline V gene encodes CDR1 SGHNT and CDR2 YYREEE (reference sequence). CDR3 DNA sequence: TGTGCCAGCAGCTACCCCGGGGGGGCTGGGGATGAGCAGTTCTTC. This codes for CASSYPGGAGDEQFF.

The chain carries TRBV2 and TRBJ1-1, with TRBD1 identical over 7 bases. The CDR3 is 15 amino acids. Germline CDR1 reads SNHLY; CDR2 reads FYNNEI. The junction had 11 bases not matched to a gene; V was cut back by 7 bases and J by 3 bases. The CDR3 region has the DNA TGTGCCAGCACCCCGACAGGGCATGAAGACACTGAAGCTTTCTTT. It translates to CASTPTGHEDTEAFF.

The genes are TRBV2 and TRBJ2-3; TRBD1 might be the D (5 bases). Germline V gene sequence: CDR1 SNHLY, CDR2 FYNNEI. This CDR3 contains 14 residues. Trimming took 6 bases from V and 3 from J, leaving 13 bases between them. The CDR3 loop reads CASRKGRTTDTQYF. CDR3 DNA sequence: TGTGCCAGCAGGAAGGGGCGGACGACAGATACGCAGTATTTT.

The V call is TRBV10-3, the J call TRBJ2-1, with D uncertain. The V gene lost 3 bases and the J gene lost 0 bases, with 6 bases spanning the gap. The CDR3 spans 14 residues. In germline, CDR1 is ENHRY, CDR2 SYGVKD. In nucleotides, the CDR3 is TGTGCCATCAGTGAACTAAACTCCTACAATGAGCAGTTCTTC. This sequence encodes CAISELNSYNEQFF.

V is TRBV5-1 and J is TRBJ2-2, with 8 positions matching TRBD1. Trimming removed 0 bases from V and 6 bases from J; junction bases left unmatched: 4. The CDR3 extends over 15 amino acids. Looked up from germline, CDR1 is SGHRS and CDR2 is YFSETQ. The CDR3 bases are TGCGCCAGCAGCTTGGCACAGGGGGTATCCGGGGAGCTGTTTTTT. Protein sequence: CASSLAQGVSGELFF.

The chain links TRBV2 to TRBJ2-7; TRBD2 is a possible D gene (6 bases). This CDR3 contains 14 residues. V shed 2 bases and J shed 2 bases, with 10 bases lying between them. The V gene's germline CDR1 is SNHLY and CDR2 FYNNEI. The CDR3 loop reads CASSEIAGPYEQYF. Written as DNA, the CDR3 is TGTGCCAGCAGTGAAATTGCGGGACCCTACGAGCAGTACTTC. Supplemented by reference TRBV2 and TRBJ2-7, the full variable domain reads EPEVTQTPSHQVTQMGQEVILRCVPISNHLYFYWYRQILGQKVEFLVSFYNNEISEKSEIFDDQFSVERPDGSNFTLKIRSTKLEDSAMYFCASSEIAGPYEQYFGPGTRLTVT.

This clone was seen a few times. The chain is built from TRBV19 and TRBJ1-1; D gene ambiguous. In germline, CDR1 is LNHDA, CDR2 SQIVND (reference sequence). The CDR3 consists of 13 residues. The germline V and J ends were trimmed by 3 bases and 8 bases, with 13 bases remaining between them. The DNA for the CDR3 is TGTGCCAGTAGTATTTGGATCGGGGTAGAAGCTTTCTTT. It encodes CASSIWIGVEAFF.

The V call is TRBV29-1, the J call TRBJ2-7; a possible D gene is TRBD2 (5 bases). Trimming took 6 bases from V and 5 from J, leaving 11 bases between them. The V gene's germline CDR1 is SQVTM and CDR2 ANQGSEA. The CDR3 is 11 residues long. The CDR3: CSVRLGDEQYF. CDR3 nucleotides: TGCAGCGTCCGACTCGGGGACGAGCAGTACTTC.

The rearrangement joins TRBV6-1 to TRBJ2-1, with D possibly matching TRBD2 (6 bases). Germline CDR1 MNHNS, CDR2 SASEGT. V shed 3 bases and J shed 6 bases, with 15 bases lying between them. The length of the CDR3 is 15 residues. CDR3 protein: CASSEGETRSNEQFF. The CDR3 nucleotides are TGTGCCAGCAGTGAGGGGGAGACTAGAAGCAATGAGCAGTTCTTC.

The rearrangement uses TRBV28 and TRBJ2-7; TRBD2 aligns across 7 bases. The CDR3 length is 16 residues. The junction had 8 bases not matched to a gene; V was cut back by 3 bases and J by 0 bases. The V gene's germline CDR1 is MDHEN and CDR2 SYDVKM. CDR3 nucleotide sequence: TGTGCCAGCAGTTTTCTCGGCGGGAGTCCCTCCTACGAGCAGTACTTC. This encodes CASSFLGGSPSYEQYF.

J is TRBJ1-4 and V is TRBV28, with D maybe TRBD1 (5 bases). Trimming removed 3 bases at V and 2 bases at J, with 13 bases between. Germline V CDR1 and CDR2: MDHEN, SYDVKM. The CDR3 contains 16 residues. The chain's CDR3 is CASSFRGGGTNEKLFF. DNA for the CDR3: TGTGCCAGCAGTTTTAGGGGTGGGGGGACTAATGAAAAACTGTTTTTT.

The chain joins TRBV5-1 to TRBJ2-1; D might be TRBD1 (5 bases). Trimming removed 3 bases from V and 4 bases from J, with 14 bases in between. This CDR3 contains 15 residues. CDR1 and CDR2 from the germline V gene are SGHRS and YFSETQ. The CDR3 nucleotides read TGCGCCAGCAGCTCCACAGGCCTCTCATACAATGAGCAGTTCTTC. This sequence encodes CASSSTGLSYNEQFF.

The CDR3 DNA is TGTGCCAGCAGTTTGCCCGGGACAGGGGACTATAGCAATCAGCCCCAGCATTTT. It is translated as CASSLPGTGDYSNQPQHF. V gene TRBV28 combines with J gene TRBJ1-5; 10 bases map to TRBD1. Germline CDR1 is MDHEN and CDR2 is SYDVKM. J lost 0 bases, V lost 3 bases, and 8 bases had no gene match. The CDR3 loop spans 18 amino acids.

This clone was seen ten or more times. This chain links TRBV24-1 with TRBJ1-1, with 7 positions matching TRBD1. Germline CDR1 reads KGHDR; CDR2 reads SFDVKD. V shed 10 bases, J shed 0 bases, and the junction held 4 bases outside the gene matches. The CDR3 consists of 13 residues. CDR3 nucleotides: TGTGCCACTAGACAGGGCATGAACACTGAAGCTTTCTTT. This translates into CATRQGMNTEAFF.

The chain recombines TRBV12-3 or TRBV12-4 with TRBJ2-7, with 7 bases that match TRBD2. V was pared by 6 bases and J by 3 bases, with 5 bases of the junction left unmatched. The length of the CDR3 is 13 residues. CDR3 residues: CASSRTRDYEQYF. The CDR3 DNA follows: TGTGCCAGCAGCCGGACTAGGGACTACGAGCAGTACTTC.

CDR3 bases: TGTGCCAGCAGTACCTCCGGGACAGGGATCTACACCTTC. It yields the protein CASSTSGTGIYTF. V gene TRBV28 combines with J gene TRBJ1-2, with TRBD1 matching 9 bases. V lost 5 bases and J lost 10; bases outside the gene matches: 8. This CDR3 spans 13 amino acids. From germline, CDR1 is MDHEN and CDR2 SYDVKM.

The J gene is TRBJ2-7, the V gene TRBV3-1 (or the pseudogene TRBV3-2); no clear D gene. Trimming took 3 bases from V and 1 from J, leaving 19 bases between them. The CDR3 has 17 amino acids. CDR1 and CDR2 (germline): LGHDT, YNNKEL (reference sequence). The CDR3 bases are TGTGCCAGCAGCCACTTATCCTCTTCGACACTTTCCTACGAGCAGTACTTC. Protein sequence: CASSHLSSSTLSYEQYF.

The chain employs TRBV12-3 or TRBV12-4 and TRBJ1-6; TRBD1 might be the D (6 bases). Trimming cost V 2 bases and J 14 bases, with 10 bases left between them. The CDR3 length is 12 residues. The CDR3, as DNA: TGTGCCAGCAGTTTACAGGGGAACGCCCTCCACTTT. Its protein is CASSLQGNALHF.